What follows are 15 T cell receptor beta chains derived from one specimen sequenced in a study of shared clonotypes between healthy human individuals (dated by TCRdb to the early 2020s). For the CD8 naive samples, CD45RO-negative cells were positively selected for CCR7, yielding a CD45RA+CCR7+ population from which TemRA cells were excluded. The method behind the library was the immunoSEQ multiplex PCR assay. Entries here come from immuneACCESS through TCRdb and include only in-frame sequences with V and J called. Some clones fail to appear in such tables; in the studies checked, an unresolved V gene covers under half of the shortfall, and the cause of the remainder is unknown. A total of 630,000 or so clones appear in this sample, roughly 98% of them only once. The top ten hold more than 0.3% of the sample. Specimen: naive CD8+ T cells sorted from blood. This sample's cell subset or site label indicates: CD45RA+CCR7+. Receptors originate from a man aged 25-40 years in good health.

This chain connects TRBV6-6 to TRBJ2-1, with D hard to call. V was shortened by 5 bases and J by 9 bases, with 8 bases between the two germline ends. CDR3 length equals 11 residues. Per the germline V gene, CDR1 is MNHNY and CDR2 is SVGAGI (reference sequence). The CDR3, as DNA: TGTGCCAGCAGTCCACTGGGTGAGCAGTTCTTC. Translated, it gives CASSPLGEQFF.

Remarks on this clone: The same CDR3 arises from other DNA sequences in this sample as well. This chain uses TRBV27 with TRBJ2-7, with D possibly matching TRBD2 (6 bases). Deletions cut 3 bases from V and 1 base from J, with 7 bases between. The CDR3 loop spans 13 amino acids. CDR1 is MNHEY and CDR2 is SMNVEV in the germline V gene (reference sequence). The CDR3 region is CASSFGRSYEQYF. The DNA for the CDR3 is TGTGCCAGCAGTTTTGGGAGGTCCTACGAGCAGTACTTC.

A single count supports this clone. The chain carries TRBV11-2 and TRBJ2-7; maybe TRBD2 (5 bases). Germline lookup yields CDR1 SGHAT and CDR2 FQNNGV. The CDR3 runs 14 residues. V was clipped by 1 base and J by 3 bases, with 10 bases between them. CDR3 bases: TGTGCCAGCAGCTTAGGAGCGGCGTTCTACGAGCAGTACTTC. This sequence encodes CASSLGAAFYEQYF.

The chain is built from TRBV13 and TRBJ2-5, with D hard to call. Trimming left V 0 bases short and J 0 bases short, with 11 bases between. The CDR3 sequence is 16 residues long. CDR1 is PRHDT, CDR2 FYEKMQ, per germline (reference sequence). CDR3 region: CASSLGSGLYQETQYF. DNA of the CDR3: TGTGCCAGCAGCTTAGGCTCGGGCCTGTACCAAGAGACCCAGTACTTC.

This clone was found once. The chain links TRBV7-2 to TRBJ2-7, with TRBD2 as a possible D gene (6 bases). The V gene lost 5 bases and the J gene lost 5 bases, with 13 bases spanning the gap. This CDR3 is 13 amino acids long. CDR1 and CDR2 from the germline V gene are SGHTA and FQGNSA. Here the CDR3 reads CASSTRDFHEQYF. In nucleotides, the CDR3 is TGTGCCAGCAGCACCCGGGACTTCCACGAGCAGTACTTC.

This chain joins TRBV5-4 and TRBJ2-7, with TRBD2 matching 10 bases. V shed 6 bases and J 3 bases; nucleotides not matched to a gene: 3. CDR3 length: 13 residues. Per the germline V gene, CDR1 is SGHNT and CDR2 is YYREEE (reference sequence). CDR3 sequence (DNA): TGTGCCAGCATGTCTAGCGGGAGCTACGAGCAGTACTTC. It is translated as CASMSSGSYEQYF.

The rearrangement uses TRBV6-6 and TRBJ1-1; 8 bases agree with TRBD1. The J segment lost 4 bases and the V segment lost 4 bases, leaving 8 bases of the junction unmatched. Germline V gene sequence: CDR1 MNHNY, CDR2 SVGAGI (reference sequence). CDR3 length equals 15 residues. The chain's CDR3 is CASSSTQGGGTEAFF. CDR3 DNA: TGTGCCAGCAGTTCGACACAGGGGGGGGGCACTGAAGCTTTCTTT.

The chain joins TRBV7-9 to TRBJ2-1; 8 bases are shared with TRBD2. Unmatched junction bases numbered 6, after V lost 5 bases and J lost 9 bases. The CDR3 spans 13 residues. Germline V gene data show CDR1 as SEHNR and CDR2 as FQNEAQ (reference sequence). In DNA, the CDR3 is TGTGCCAGCAGCCCGGGACTAGTACCTGAGCAGTTCTTC. As protein: CASSPGLVPEQFF.

This chain uses TRBV27 with TRBJ2-1, with a tentative D call TRBD1 (6 bases). V was trimmed by 4 bases and J by 3 bases, leaving 10 bases between them. CDR3 size: 14 residues. The germline V gene has CDR1 MNHEY and CDR2 SMNVEV (reference sequence). CDR3 loop: CASSWAGDYNEQFF. CDR3 in DNA: TGTGCCAGCAGTTGGGCAGGGGACTACAATGAGCAGTTCTTC.

The rearrangement links TRBV27 to TRBJ1-1; tentative D call: TRBD1 (5 bases). The CDR3 has 13 amino acids. Germline CDR1 MNHEY, CDR2 SMNVEV (reference sequence). Trimming shortened V by 8 bases and J by 7 bases, and 17 bases separated the two germline ends. The CDR3 region is CASGHPGGDEAFF. The CDR3 DNA sequence: TGTGCCAGCGGCCACCCGGGGGGAGATGAAGCTTTCTTT.

The CDR3 coding sequence is TGCGCCAGCAGCGGACTTGGAGGGGTCGACGAGCAGTACTTC. Residues: CASSGLGGVDEQYF. V usage is TRBV5-1 and J usage is TRBJ2-7; D is perhaps TRBD2 (6 bases). The CDR3 length is 14 residues. The V gene lost 4 bases and the J gene lost 5 bases, with 16 bases spanning the gap. Germline values: CDR1 SGHRS, CDR2 YFSETQ.

This clone was seen once. Other DNA variants within this sample encode the same CDR3. V and J are TRBV9 and TRBJ2-3, with no clear D. Germline V CDR1 and CDR2: SGDLS, YYNGEE. Trimming left V 0 bases short and J 3 bases short, with 5 bases between. This CDR3 is built from 13 residues. The CDR3 loop reads CASSVEVTDTQYF. The CDR3 nucleotides are TGTGCCAGCAGCGTAGAGGTGACAGATACGCAGTATTTT.

The chain joins TRBV28 to TRBJ1-2; TRBD1 matches at 7 bases. Germline loops: CDR1 MDHEN, CDR2 SYDVKM. The CDR3 spans 15 residues. Trimming took 6 bases from V and 3 from J; bases not matched to a gene: 10. In DNA, the CDR3 is TGTGCCAGCAGCTTACCTCCAGGGGGAGACTATGGCTACACCTTC. Protein sequence: CASSLPPGGDYGYTF.

The CDR3 spells CASSFTSEQFF. The CDR3 DNA follows: TGTGCCAGCAGCTTTACAAGTGAGCAGTTCTTC. V and J are TRBV7-2 and TRBJ2-1; D remains unclear. Germline CDR1 is SGHTA and CDR2 is FQGNSA. The CDR3 covers 11 residues. Trimming removed 3 bases from V and 9 bases from J, with 6 bases in between.

V and J are TRBV28 and TRBJ1-2; TRBD1 might be the D (5 bases). Germline CDR1 MDHEN, CDR2 SYDVKM. V gave up 6 bases and J gave up 3 bases, with 11 bases separating them. The CDR3 runs to 13 residues. Here the CDR3 reads CASSPDSDYGYTF. The CDR3 DNA follows: TGTGCCAGCAGCCCTGACAGCGACTATGGCTACACCTTC.